Detailed here is one T cell receptor (beta chain). What it binds is unknown. The sample comes from a study of CXCR3-negative and CXCR3-positive naive CD8 T cells. General study points: Comparably high diversity was seen in both naive subsets, and much lower diversity in memory CD8+ cells. Naive subsets had comparable surface CD5; TCR strength was inferred from TRB CDR3 properties.

Through 5' RACE with UMI labels, the TRB cDNA libraries were prepared. Each CDR3 protein gets one entry in TCRdb, which reprocessed the 5' RACE reads and gives no DNA. The sample features 6,500 to 7,500 distinct CDR3 sequences, with roughly 2% in its top ten. Germline V gives CDR1 DFQATT, CDR2 SNEGSKA (reference sequence). This CDR3 comprises 12 residues. Triplicate roughly 300,000-cell sorts were made of each CD8+ T cell subset. This sequence was found in a human donor in good health. Some clones in this sample may be carry-over from other donors' samples. The chain is built from TRBV20-1 and TRBJ2-7. Material for sequencing was naive CXCR3- CD8+ T cells from blood. Regarding subset: CD45RO-CCR7+CD27+CD95- naive CD8+ T cells lacking CXCR3 (TNR3-). The CDR3 loop reads CSARDRAYEQYF.